This T cell receptor (beta chain) emerged from a study of blood T cell repertoires in COVID-19. Generated by immunoSEQ multiplex PCR, the TCRdb table keeps only in-frame clones and is missing some. The table records over 90,000 clones, about nine tenths of them present only once. From germline, CDR1 is SGDLS and CDR2 YYNGEE. The CDR3 totals 17 residues. V lost 3 bases and J lost 5; bases outside the gene matches: 13. Source material: peripheral blood. This clonotype was obtained from a woman between 50 and 59 years old with COVID-19, enrolled during active disease. The rearrangement links TRBV9 to TRBJ2-7; 11 bases line up with TRBD1. This CDR3 reads CASSDIYYRDRGDEQYF. The CDR3 DNA follows: TGTGCCAGCAGCGACATCTACTACCGGGACAGGGGGGACGAGCAGTACTTC.